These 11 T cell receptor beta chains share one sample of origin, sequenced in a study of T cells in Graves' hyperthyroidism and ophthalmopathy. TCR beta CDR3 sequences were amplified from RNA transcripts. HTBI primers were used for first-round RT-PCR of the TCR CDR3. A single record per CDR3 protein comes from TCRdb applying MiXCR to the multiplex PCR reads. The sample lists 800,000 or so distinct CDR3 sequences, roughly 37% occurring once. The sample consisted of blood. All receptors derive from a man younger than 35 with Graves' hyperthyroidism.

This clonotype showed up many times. CDR3 residues: CASSQDGRETQYF. The CDR3 DNA reads as TGTGCCAGCAGCCAAGACGGCAGGGAGACCCAGTACTTC. This sequence joins TRBV7-8 and TRBJ2-5; D ambiguous. Germline V gives CDR1 SGHVS, CDR2 FQNEAQ. Trimming left V 5 bases short and J 5 bases short, with 12 bases between. The CDR3 spans 13 residues.

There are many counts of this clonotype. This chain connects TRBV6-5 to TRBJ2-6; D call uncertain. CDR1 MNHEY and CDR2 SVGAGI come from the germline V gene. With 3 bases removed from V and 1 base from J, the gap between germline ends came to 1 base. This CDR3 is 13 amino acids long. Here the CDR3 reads CASSYSGANVLTF. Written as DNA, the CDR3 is TGTGCCAGCAGTTATTCTGGGGCCAACGTCCTGACTTTC.

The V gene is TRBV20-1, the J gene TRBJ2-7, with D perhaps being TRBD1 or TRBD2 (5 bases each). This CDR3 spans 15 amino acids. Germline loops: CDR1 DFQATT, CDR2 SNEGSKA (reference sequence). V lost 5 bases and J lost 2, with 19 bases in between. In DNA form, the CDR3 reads TGCAGTGCTCCTATCCGGGGCGGGCCCCCCTACGAGCAGTACTTC. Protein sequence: CSAPIRGGPPYEQYF.

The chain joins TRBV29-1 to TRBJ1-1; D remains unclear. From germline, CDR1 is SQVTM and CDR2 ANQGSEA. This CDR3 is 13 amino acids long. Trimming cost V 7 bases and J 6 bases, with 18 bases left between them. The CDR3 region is CSGKENWESEAFF. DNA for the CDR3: TGCAGCGGGAAGGAAAACTGGGAATCTGAAGCTTTCTTT.

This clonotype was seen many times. Here the CDR3 reads CASSHRDSPLHF. The CDR3 bases are TGCGCCAGCAGCCACAGGGATTCACCCCTCCACTTT. The V gene is TRBV4-1, the J gene TRBJ1-6; a possible D gene is TRBD1 (5 bases). CDR1 MGHRA and CDR2 YSYEKL come from the germline V gene. Trimming stripped 3 bases from V and 8 bases from J, with 5 bases between. The CDR3 has 12 residues.

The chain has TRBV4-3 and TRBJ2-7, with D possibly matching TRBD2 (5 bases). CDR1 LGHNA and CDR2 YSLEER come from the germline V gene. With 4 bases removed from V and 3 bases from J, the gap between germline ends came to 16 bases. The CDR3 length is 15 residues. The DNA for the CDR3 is TGCGCCAGCAGCCCCGGTCAGACTGGGAGCTACGAGCAGTACTTC. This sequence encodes CASSPGQTGSYEQYF.

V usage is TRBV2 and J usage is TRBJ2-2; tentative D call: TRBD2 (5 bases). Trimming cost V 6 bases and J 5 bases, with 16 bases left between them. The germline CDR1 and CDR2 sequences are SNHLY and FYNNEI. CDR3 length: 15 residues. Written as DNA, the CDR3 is TGTGCCAGCAGCCCCTATAGGAGAGGGACCGGGGAGCTGTTTTTT. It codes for CASSPYRRGTGELFF.

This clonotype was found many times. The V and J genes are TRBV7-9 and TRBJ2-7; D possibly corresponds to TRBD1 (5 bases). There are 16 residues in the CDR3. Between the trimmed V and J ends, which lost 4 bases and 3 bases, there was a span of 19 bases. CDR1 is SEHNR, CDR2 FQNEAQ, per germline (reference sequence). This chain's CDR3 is CASSSPTASPYYEQYF. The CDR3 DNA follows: TGTGCCAGCAGCTCACCGACAGCCTCACCCTACTACGAGCAGTACTTC.

The CDR3 region has the DNA TGTGCCAGCGAAGGGGGCATCGGAGAGACCCAGTACTTC. The encoded protein is CASEGGIGETQYF. The chain links TRBV6-5 to TRBJ2-5; the match to TRBD1 covers 7 bases. The V segment lost 8 bases and the J segment 4 bases; nucleotides outside the gene matches: 7. Germline V gene lookup returns CDR1 MNHEY and CDR2 SVGAGI. The CDR3 is 13 amino acids.

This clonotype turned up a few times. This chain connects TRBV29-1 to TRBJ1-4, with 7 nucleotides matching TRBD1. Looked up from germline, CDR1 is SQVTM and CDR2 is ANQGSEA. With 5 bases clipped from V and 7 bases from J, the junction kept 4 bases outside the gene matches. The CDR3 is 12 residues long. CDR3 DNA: TGCAGCGTTCGGACAGGCTCTGAAAAACTGTTTTTT. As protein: CSVRTGSEKLFF.

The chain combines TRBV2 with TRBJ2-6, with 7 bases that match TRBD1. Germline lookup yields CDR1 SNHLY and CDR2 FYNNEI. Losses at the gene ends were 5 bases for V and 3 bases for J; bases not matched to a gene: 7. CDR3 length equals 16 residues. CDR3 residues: CASSLQGSYGANVLTF. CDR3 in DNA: TGTGCCAGCAGTCTACAGGGGAGCTATGGGGCCAACGTCCTGACTTTC.